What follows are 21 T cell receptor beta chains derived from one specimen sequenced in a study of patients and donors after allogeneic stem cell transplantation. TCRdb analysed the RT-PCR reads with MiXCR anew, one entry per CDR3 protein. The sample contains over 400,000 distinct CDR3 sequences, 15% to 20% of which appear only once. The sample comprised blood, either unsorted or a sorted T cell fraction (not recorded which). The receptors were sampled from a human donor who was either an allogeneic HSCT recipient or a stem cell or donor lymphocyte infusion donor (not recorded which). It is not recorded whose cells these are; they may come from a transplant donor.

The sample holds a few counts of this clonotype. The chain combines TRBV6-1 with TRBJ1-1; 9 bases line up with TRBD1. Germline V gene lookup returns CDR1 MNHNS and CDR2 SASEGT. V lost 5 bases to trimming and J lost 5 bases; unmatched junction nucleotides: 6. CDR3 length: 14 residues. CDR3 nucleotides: TGTGCCAGCAGTCGGGACAGGGATTTTACTGAAGCTTTCTTT. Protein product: CASSRDRDFTEAFF.

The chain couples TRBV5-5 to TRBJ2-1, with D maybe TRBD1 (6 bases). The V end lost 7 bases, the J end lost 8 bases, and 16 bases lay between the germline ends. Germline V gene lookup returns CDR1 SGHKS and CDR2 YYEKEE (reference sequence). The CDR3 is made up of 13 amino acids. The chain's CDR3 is CASGRLGADEQFF. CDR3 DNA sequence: TGTGCCAGCGGCCGATTGGGGGCAGATGAGCAGTTCTTC.

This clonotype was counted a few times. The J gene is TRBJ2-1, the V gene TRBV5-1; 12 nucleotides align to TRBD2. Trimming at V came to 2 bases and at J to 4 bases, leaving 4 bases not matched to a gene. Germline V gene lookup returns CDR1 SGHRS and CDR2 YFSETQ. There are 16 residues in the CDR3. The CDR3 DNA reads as TGCGCCAGCAGCTTAACTCTAGCGGGAGGGTACAATGAGCAGTTCTTC. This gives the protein CASSLTLAGGYNEQFF.

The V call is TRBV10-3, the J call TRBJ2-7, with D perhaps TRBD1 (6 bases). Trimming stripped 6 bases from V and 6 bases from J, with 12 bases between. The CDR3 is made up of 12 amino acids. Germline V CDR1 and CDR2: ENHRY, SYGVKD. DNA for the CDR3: TGTGCCATCAGGTCAGGGGCCTCCGAGCAGTACTTC. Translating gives CAIRSGASEQYF.

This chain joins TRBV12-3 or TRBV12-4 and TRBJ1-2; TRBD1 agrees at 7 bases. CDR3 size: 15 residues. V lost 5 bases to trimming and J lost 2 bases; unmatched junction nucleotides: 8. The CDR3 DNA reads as TGTGCCAGCAGTACCGACAGGGACCACAACTATGGCTACACCTTC. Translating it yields CASSTDRDHNYGYTF.

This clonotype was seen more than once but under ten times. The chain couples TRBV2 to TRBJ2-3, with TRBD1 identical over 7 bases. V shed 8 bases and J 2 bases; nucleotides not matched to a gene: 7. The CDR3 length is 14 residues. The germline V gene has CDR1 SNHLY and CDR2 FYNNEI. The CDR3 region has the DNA TGTGCCAGCCTCCGGGACAGAATCACAGATACGCAGTATTTT. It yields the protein CASLRDRITDTQYF.

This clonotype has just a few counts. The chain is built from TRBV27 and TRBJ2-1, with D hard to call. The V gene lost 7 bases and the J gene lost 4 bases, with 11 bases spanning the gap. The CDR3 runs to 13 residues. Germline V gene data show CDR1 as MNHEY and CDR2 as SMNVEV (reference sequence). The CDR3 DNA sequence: TGTGCCAGCACCGCCGTGGGATACAATGAGCAGTTCTTC. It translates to CASTAVGYNEQFF.

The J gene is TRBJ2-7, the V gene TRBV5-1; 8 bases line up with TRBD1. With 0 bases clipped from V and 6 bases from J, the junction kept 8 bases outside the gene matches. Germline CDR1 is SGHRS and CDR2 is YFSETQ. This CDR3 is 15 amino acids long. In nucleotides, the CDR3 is TGCGCCAGCAGCTTGGGGAGGACAGGGCCCAGCGAGCAGTACTTC. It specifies CASSLGRTGPSEQYF.

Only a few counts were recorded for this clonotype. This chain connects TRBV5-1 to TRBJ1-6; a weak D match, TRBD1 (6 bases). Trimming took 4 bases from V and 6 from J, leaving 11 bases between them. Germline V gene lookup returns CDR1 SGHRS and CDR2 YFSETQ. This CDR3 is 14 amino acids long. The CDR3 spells CASSPGQINSPLHF. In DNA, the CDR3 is TGCGCCAGCAGCCCTGGACAGATTAATTCACCCCTCCACTTT.

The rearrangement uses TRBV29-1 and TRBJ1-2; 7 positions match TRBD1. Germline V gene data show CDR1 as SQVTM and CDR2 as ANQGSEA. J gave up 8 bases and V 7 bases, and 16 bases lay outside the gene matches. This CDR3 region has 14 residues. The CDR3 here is CSASGTDSLGGYTF. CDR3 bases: TGCAGCGCCTCTGGGACAGATTCTTTGGGCGGCTACACCTTC.

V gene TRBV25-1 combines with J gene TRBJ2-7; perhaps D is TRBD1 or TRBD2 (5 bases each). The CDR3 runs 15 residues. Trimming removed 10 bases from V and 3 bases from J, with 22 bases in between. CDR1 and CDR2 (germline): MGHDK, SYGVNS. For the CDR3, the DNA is TGTGCCACCAAGGACTTGATTGGGGGTGACTACGAGCAGTACTTC. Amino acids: CATKDLIGGDYEQYF.

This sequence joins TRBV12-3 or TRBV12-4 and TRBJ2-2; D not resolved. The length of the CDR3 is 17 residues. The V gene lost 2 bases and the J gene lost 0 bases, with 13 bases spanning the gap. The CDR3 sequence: CASSLIRPDPNTGELFF. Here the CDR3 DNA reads TGTGCCAGCAGTTTAATCCGCCCCGACCCGAACACCGGGGAGCTGTTTTTT.

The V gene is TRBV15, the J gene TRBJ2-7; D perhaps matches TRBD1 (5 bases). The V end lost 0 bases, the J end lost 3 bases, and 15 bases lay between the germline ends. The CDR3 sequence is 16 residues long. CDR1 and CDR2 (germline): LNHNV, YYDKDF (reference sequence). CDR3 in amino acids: CATSRDLQGEDYEQYF. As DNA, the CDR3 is TGTGCCACCAGCAGAGATCTGCAGGGTGAGGACTACGAGCAGTACTTC.

CDR3 sequence: CASSPIVSPTQYF. CDR3 nucleotides: TGTGCCAGCAGCCCGATAGTCAGTCCGACCCAGTACTTC. The chain joins TRBV7-9 to TRBJ2-5; D is ambiguous. V was pared by 5 bases and J by 7 bases, with 14 bases between. Germline V gives CDR1 SEHNR, CDR2 FQNEAQ (reference sequence). The CDR3 totals 13 residues.

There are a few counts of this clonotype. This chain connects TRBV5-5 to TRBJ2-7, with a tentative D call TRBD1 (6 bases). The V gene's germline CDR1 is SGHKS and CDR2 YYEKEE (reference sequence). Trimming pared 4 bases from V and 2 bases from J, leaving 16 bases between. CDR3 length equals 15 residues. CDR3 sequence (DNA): TGTGCCAGCAGCCCCGTAGGGTCAGGGGCCTACGAGCAGTACTTC. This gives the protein CASSPVGSGAYEQYF.

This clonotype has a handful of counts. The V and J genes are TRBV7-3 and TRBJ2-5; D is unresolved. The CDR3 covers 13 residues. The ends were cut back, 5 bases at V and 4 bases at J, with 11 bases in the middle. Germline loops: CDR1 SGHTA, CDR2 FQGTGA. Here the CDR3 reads CASSPWMGETQYF. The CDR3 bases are TGTGCCAGCAGCCCGTGGATGGGAGAGACCCAGTACTTC.

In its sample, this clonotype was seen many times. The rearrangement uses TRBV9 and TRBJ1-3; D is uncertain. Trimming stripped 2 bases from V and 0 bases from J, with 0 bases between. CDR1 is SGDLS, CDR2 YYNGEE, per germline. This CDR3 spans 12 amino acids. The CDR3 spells CASSVSGNTIYF. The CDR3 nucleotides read TGTGCCAGCAGCGTCTCTGGAAACACCATATATTTT. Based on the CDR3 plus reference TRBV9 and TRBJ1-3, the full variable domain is DSGVTQTPKHLITATGQRVTLRCSPRSGDLSVYWYQQSLDQGLQFLIQYYNGEERAKGNILERFSAQQFPDLHSELNLSSLELGDSALYFCASSVSGNTIYFGEGSWLTVV.

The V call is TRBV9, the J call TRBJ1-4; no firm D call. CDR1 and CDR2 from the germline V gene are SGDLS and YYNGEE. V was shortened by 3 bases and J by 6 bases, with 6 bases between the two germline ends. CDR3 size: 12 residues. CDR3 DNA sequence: TGTGCCAGCAGCGCCGGAGATGAAAAACTGTTTTTT. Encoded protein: CASSAGDEKLFF.

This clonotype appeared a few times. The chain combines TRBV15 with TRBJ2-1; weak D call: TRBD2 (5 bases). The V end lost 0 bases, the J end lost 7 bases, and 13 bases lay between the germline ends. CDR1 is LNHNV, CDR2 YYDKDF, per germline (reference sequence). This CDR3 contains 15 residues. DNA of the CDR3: TGTGCCACCAGCAGAGATCAAGGACTCAGTAATGAGCAGTTCTTC. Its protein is CATSRDQGLSNEQFF.

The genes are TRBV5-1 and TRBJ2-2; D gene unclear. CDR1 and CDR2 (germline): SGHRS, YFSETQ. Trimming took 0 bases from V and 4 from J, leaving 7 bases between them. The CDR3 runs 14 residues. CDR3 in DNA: TGCGCCAGCAGCTTGGCCGACCTCACCGGGGAGCTGTTTTTT. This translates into CASSLADLTGELFF.

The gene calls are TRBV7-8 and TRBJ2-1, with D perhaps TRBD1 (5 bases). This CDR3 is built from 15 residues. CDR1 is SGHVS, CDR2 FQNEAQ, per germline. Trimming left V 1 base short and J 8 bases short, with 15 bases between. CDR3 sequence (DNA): TGTGCCAGCAGCTTAGTTGTTTGGAGCAGGGATGAGCAGTTCTTC. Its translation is CASSLVVWSRDEQFF.